Each of the 20 T cell receptor beta chains below was sequenced from the same sample in a study of shared clonotypes between healthy human individuals. The method was immunoSEQ multiplex PCR; TCRdb's version includes in-frame clones alone and lacks a portion of them. Altogether more than 500,000 clones are present, more than 95% being singletons, with the ten largest covering about 0.06%. Sequenced sample: naive CD4+ T cells sorted from blood. Subset specified: CD45RA+ positively selected. The receptors were gathered from a woman aged 25-40 years in good health.

This clone was counted once. The V and J genes are TRBV28 and TRBJ1-4, with a tentative D call TRBD1 (5 bases). CDR1 is MDHEN, CDR2 SYDVKM, per germline. The CDR3 runs 14 residues. Trimming pared 5 bases from V and 10 bases from J, leaving 17 bases between. The chain's CDR3 is CASSPLGRDGKLFF. For the CDR3, the DNA is TGTGCCAGCAGTCCCCTAGGAAGGGACGGAAAACTGTTTTTT.

The chain couples TRBV18 to TRBJ1-1; 9 nucleotides line up with TRBD1. The CDR3 extends over 15 amino acids. The junction had 9 bases not matched to a gene; V was cut back by 6 bases and J by 4 bases. CDR1 is KGHSH and CDR2 is LQKENI in the germline V gene. In DNA, the CDR3 is TGTGCCAGCTCCTCCACGGACAGGGGAGTCACTGAAGCTTTCTTT. This codes for CASSSTDRGVTEAFF.

In this sample, this clone turned up once. The V and J genes are TRBV7-9 and TRBJ2-3; perhaps TRBD2 as D (6 bases). V was pared by 3 bases and J by 3 bases, with 13 bases between. The CDR3 is made up of 15 amino acids. Germline CDR1 is SEHNR and CDR2 is FQNEAQ (reference sequence). The CDR3 protein is CASSLGTRGTDTQYF. The CDR3 DNA reads as TGTGCCAGCAGCTTGGGGACTCGGGGGACAGATACGCAGTATTTT.

The CDR3 nucleotides read TGTGCCACCAGCAGAGGTCAGCCGTACTCTGGAAACACCATATATTTT. Amino acid sequence: CATSRGQPYSGNTIYF. V and J are TRBV15 and TRBJ1-3, with D unresolved. Trimming pared 1 base from V and 0 bases from J, leaving 10 bases between. The CDR3 spans 16 residues. From germline, CDR1 is LNHNV and CDR2 YYDKDF (reference sequence).

The rearrangement uses TRBV4-2 and TRBJ2-1; the match to TRBD2 covers 8 bases. The length of the CDR3 is 13 residues. Germline V CDR1 and CDR2: LGHNA, YNFKEQ. The V and J ends lost 0 bases and 15 bases, in that order; junction bases with no gene match: 7. This CDR3 reads CASSQESGLVGFF. CDR3 DNA sequence: TGTGCCAGCAGCCAAGAATCGGGACTAGTTGGGTTCTTC.

The V call is TRBV7-9, the J call TRBJ1-3; no firm D call. V lost 5 bases, J lost 2 bases, and 10 bases lay in between. CDR1 and CDR2 (germline): SEHNR, FQNEAQ (reference sequence). The CDR3 runs 14 residues. The DNA for the CDR3 is TGTGCCAGCAGCCCCCAGGCGCCTGGAAACACCATATATTTT. It translates to CASSPQAPGNTIYF.

This chain joins TRBV19 and TRBJ1-2; weak D call: TRBD1 (5 bases). The CDR3 contains 14 residues. Deletions cut 6 bases from V and 3 bases from J, with 14 bases between. Germline lookup yields CDR1 LNHDA and CDR2 SQIVND (reference sequence). CDR3 loop: CASSRQFIHYGYTF. Here the CDR3 DNA reads TGTGCCAGTAGCCGACAGTTCATTCACTATGGCTACACCTTC.

This sequence joins TRBV2 and TRBJ1-5, with no clear D. Trimming took 3 bases from V and 6 from J, leaving 9 bases between them. Germline V gene data show CDR1 as SNHLY and CDR2 as FYNNEI. The CDR3 length is 13 residues. The CDR3 sequence: CASSDESAQPQHF. As DNA, the CDR3 is TGTGCCAGCAGTGATGAATCTGCTCAGCCCCAGCATTTT.

This chain uses TRBV6-1 with TRBJ1-1, with D perhaps matching TRBD1 (6 bases). In germline, CDR1 is MNHNS, CDR2 SASEGT. V gave up 5 bases and J gave up 5 bases, with 18 bases separating them. The CDR3 spans 15 residues. CDR3 nucleotides: TGTGCCAGCAGTCCATTCGGCGGACAGTTTACTGAAGCTTTCTTT. It codes for CASSPFGGQFTEAFF.

The chain employs TRBV11-2 and TRBJ2-1; D not resolved. CDR1 and CDR2 (germline): SGHAT, FQNNGV. V dropped 2 bases and J dropped 4 bases, with 15 bases sitting between them. This CDR3 region has 16 residues. In DNA, the CDR3 is TGTGCCAGCAGCTTAAGCCAGCCCGCGTTTTACAATGAGCAGTTCTTC. It specifies CASSLSQPAFYNEQFF.

V usage is TRBV19 and J usage is TRBJ2-7, with 7 bases that match TRBD1. Germline V CDR1 and CDR2: LNHDA, SQIVND (reference sequence). V was pared by 4 bases and J by 1 base, with 7 bases of the junction left unmatched. This CDR3 is 15 amino acids long. The CDR3 loop is CASSTIQGISYEQYF. In nucleotides, the CDR3 is TGTGCCAGTAGTACCATACAGGGGATTTCCTACGAGCAGTACTTC.

This clone was detected once. This chain links TRBV2 with TRBJ2-7, with D maybe TRBD2 (5 bases). The CDR3 is 12 residues long. The V and J ends lost 5 bases and 10 bases respectively, with 15 bases between them. Germline CDR1 reads SNHLY; CDR2 reads FYNNEI. CDR3 nucleotides: TGTGCCAGCAGTACGGACGGTGGAGGTCAGTACTTC. This encodes CASSTDGGGQYF.

The V gene is TRBV28, the J gene TRBJ1-5, with 9 bases lining up with TRBD1. V trimming: 6 bases; J trimming: 1 base; junction bases outside the gene matches: 4. The CDR3 spans 15 residues. Germline V CDR1 and CDR2: MDHEN, SYDVKM. CDR3 DNA: TGTGCCAGCAGCCTAGGGACAGGGAGCAATCAGCCCCAGCATTTT. This codes for CASSLGTGSNQPQHF. The variable domain in full, completed from reference TRBV28 and TRBJ1-5, reads DVKVTQSSRYLVKRTGEKVFLECVQDMDHENMFWYRQDPGLGLRLIYFSYDVKMKEKGDIPEGYSVSREKKERFSLILESASTNQTSMYLCASSLGTGSNQPQHFGDGTRLSIL.

V usage is TRBV5-5 and J usage is TRBJ1-4; no definite D call. The CDR3 is 13 residues long. Per germline, CDR1 SGHKS and CDR2 YYEKEE (reference sequence). The V end lost 4 bases, the J end lost 3 bases, and 7 bases lay between the germline ends. The CDR3 region is CASSAGANEKLFF. DNA for the CDR3: TGTGCCAGCAGCGCTGGGGCTAATGAAAAACTGTTTTTT.

V usage is TRBV5-1 and J usage is TRBJ2-7; a weak D match, TRBD1 (6 bases). Germline CDR1 is SGHRS and CDR2 is YFSETQ. V lost 3 bases and J 2 bases, leaving 15 bases between the germline ends. The CDR3 spans 15 residues. CDR3 in DNA: TGCGCCAGCAGCTCATACGGGACACCGACCTACGAGCAGTACTTC. Residues: CASSSYGTPTYEQYF.

The chain joins TRBV18 to TRBJ2-7; 10 bases are a match to TRBD1. This CDR3 contains 15 residues. Germline lookup yields CDR1 KGHSH and CDR2 LQKENI. The J segment lost 5 bases and the V segment lost 3 bases, leaving 7 bases of the junction unmatched. The CDR3 sequence is CASSPDGTGAHEQYF. The CDR3 bases are TGTGCCAGCTCACCCGACGGGACAGGGGCGCACGAGCAGTACTTC.

The rearrangement joins TRBV19 to TRBJ2-5; TRBD1 agrees at 7 bases. Germline lookup yields CDR1 LNHDA and CDR2 SQIVND (reference sequence). V dropped 0 bases and J dropped 5; count of bases not matched to a gene: 6. This CDR3 is built from 15 residues. The CDR3 loop reads CASSIETGEWETQYF. The CDR3 DNA reads as TGTGCCAGTAGTATAGAAACAGGGGAATGGGAGACCCAGTACTTC.

V gene TRBV7-9 combines with J gene TRBJ1-2; no reliable D call. The germline V gene encodes CDR1 SEHNR and CDR2 FQNEAQ (reference sequence). The CDR3 is made up of 13 amino acids. The V gene lost 3 bases and the J gene lost 8 bases, with 13 bases spanning the gap. The CDR3 bases are TGTGCCAGCAGCTTGACGGTCCCCCGCGGCTACACCTTC. Amino acids: CASSLTVPRGYTF.

This rearrangement joins TRBV5-1 to TRBJ1-4; TRBD1 matches 8 bases. The J segment lost 8 bases and the V segment lost 4 bases, leaving 10 bases of the junction unmatched. Germline CDR1 and CDR2: SGHRS and YFSETQ. The CDR3 has 15 amino acids. This CDR3 is CASSKGQGGDEKLFF. CDR3 nucleotide sequence: TGCGCCAGCAGCAAAGGACAGGGAGGGGACGAAAAACTGTTTTTT. The complete variable domain, with remaining parts taken from reference TRBV5-1 and TRBJ1-4, reads KAGVTQTPRYLIKTRGQQVTLSCSPISGHRSVSWYQQTPGQGLQFLFEYFSETQRNKGNFPGRFSGRQFSNSRSEMNVSTLELGDSALYLCASSKGQGGDEKLFFGSGTQLSVL.

The chain combines TRBV6-5 with TRBJ1-1; 8 positions agree with TRBD1. V shed 0 bases and J 4 bases; nucleotides not matched to a gene: 7. The CDR3 length is 16 residues. Germline V lookup: CDR1 MNHEY, CDR2 SVGAGI. The CDR3 region is CASSYSTGVGLTEAFF. The CDR3 DNA is TGTGCCAGCAGTTACTCGACAGGGGTCGGCCTCACTGAAGCTTTCTTT.